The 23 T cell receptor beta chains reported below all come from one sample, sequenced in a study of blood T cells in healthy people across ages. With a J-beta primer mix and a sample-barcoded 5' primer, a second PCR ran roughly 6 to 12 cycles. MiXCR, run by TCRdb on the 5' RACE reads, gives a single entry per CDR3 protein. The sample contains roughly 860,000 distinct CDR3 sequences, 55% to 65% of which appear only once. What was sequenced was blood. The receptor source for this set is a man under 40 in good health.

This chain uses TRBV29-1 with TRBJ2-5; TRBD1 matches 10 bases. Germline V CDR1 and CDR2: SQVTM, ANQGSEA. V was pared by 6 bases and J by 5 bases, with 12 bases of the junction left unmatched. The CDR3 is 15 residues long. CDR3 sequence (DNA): TGCAGCGTCGGACAGGGGGGTTCAGGATGGGAGACCCAGTACTTC. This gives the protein CSVGQGGSGWETQYF.

Here the CDR3 DNA reads TGTGCCAGCAGCTCGAGACAGGACCCCACCTACGAGCAGTACTTC. Its translation: CASSSRQDPTYEQYF. The chain combines TRBV7-6 with TRBJ2-5, with a possible D match to TRBD1 (6 bases). The DNA end favors TRBJ2-7, so the J call may be wrong. Germline assignment: CDR1 SGHVS and CDR2 FNYEAQ. The CDR3 runs 15 residues.

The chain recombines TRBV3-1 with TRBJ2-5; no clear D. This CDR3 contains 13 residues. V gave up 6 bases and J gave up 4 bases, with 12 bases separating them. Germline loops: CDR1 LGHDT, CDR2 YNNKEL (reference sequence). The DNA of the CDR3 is TGTGCCAGCAGGAGTGAAACCTTAGAGACCCAGTACTTC. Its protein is CASRSETLETQYF.

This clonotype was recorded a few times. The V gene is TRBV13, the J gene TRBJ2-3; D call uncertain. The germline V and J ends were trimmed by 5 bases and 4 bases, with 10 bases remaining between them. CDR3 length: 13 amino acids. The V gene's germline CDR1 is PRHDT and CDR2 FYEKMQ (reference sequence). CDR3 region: CASSTPFSDTQYF. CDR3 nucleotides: TGTGCCAGCAGCACACCTTTCTCAGATACGCAGTATTTT.

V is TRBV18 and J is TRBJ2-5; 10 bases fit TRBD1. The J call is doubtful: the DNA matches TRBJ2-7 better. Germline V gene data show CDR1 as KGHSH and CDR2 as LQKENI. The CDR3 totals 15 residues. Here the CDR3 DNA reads TGTGCCAGCTCACCCGATGGGACAGGGGACTACGAGCAGTACTTC. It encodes CASSPDGTGDYEQYF.

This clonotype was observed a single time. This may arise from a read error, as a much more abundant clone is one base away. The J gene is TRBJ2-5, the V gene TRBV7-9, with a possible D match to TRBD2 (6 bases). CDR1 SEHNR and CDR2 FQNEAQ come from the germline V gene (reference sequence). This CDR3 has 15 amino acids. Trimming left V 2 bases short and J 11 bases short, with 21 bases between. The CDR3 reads CASSLRGGVGNEQYF. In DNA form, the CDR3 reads TGTGCCAGCAGCTTACGTGGAGGGGTGGGCAATGAGCAGTACTTC.

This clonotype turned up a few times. Written as DNA, the CDR3 is TGTGCCAGCAGCCAAGATCGGGGTGAGAATGCAAAAAACATTCAGTACTTC. Protein: CASSQDRGENAKNIQYF. The chain uses TRBV14 and TRBJ2-4; tentatively, D is TRBD2 (5 bases). This CDR3 has 17 amino acids. V shed 0 bases and J shed 4 bases, with 16 bases lying between them. CDR1 is SGHDN and CDR2 is FVKESK in the germline V gene.

The CDR3 DNA reads TGTGCCAGCAGCCAAATGGGGTTGAGGACTGAAGCTTTCTTT. It codes for CASSQMGLRTEAFF. This chain uses TRBV3-1 with TRBJ1-1; D call uncertain. This CDR3 is 14 amino acids long. V was shortened by 2 bases and J by 5 bases, with 12 bases between the two germline ends. The germline CDR1 and CDR2 sequences are LGHDT and YNNKEL (reference sequence).

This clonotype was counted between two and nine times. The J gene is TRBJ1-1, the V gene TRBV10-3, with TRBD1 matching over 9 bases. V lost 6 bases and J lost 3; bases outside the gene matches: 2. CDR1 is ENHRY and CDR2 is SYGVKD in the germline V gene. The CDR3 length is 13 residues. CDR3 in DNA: TGTGCCATCAGGGACAGGGGCTACACTGAAGCTTTCTTT. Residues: CAIRDRGYTEAFF.

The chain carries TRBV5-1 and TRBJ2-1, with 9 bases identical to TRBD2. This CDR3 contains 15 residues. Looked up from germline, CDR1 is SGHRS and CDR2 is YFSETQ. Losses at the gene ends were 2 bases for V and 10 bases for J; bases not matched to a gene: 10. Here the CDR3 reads CASSFGGGETYEQFF. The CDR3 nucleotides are TGCGCCAGCAGCTTCGGCGGGGGGGAGACCTACGAGCAGTTCTTC.

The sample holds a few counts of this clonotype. The CDR3, as DNA: TGTGCCAGCAGTTACTCTTCGGGACTAGGCTCCTACGAGCAGTACTTC. This sequence encodes CASSYSSGLGSYEQYF. The chain has TRBV6-5 and TRBJ2-7; TRBD2 matches 8 bases. The CDR3 runs to 16 residues. V dropped 0 bases and J dropped 0; count of bases not matched to a gene: 4. Germline lookup yields CDR1 MNHEY and CDR2 SVGAGI.

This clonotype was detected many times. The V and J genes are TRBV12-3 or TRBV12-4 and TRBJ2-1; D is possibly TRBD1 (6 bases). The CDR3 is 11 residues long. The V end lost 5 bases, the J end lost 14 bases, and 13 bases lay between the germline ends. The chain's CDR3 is CASSKTRGKFF. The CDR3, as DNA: TGTGCCAGCAGTAAGACAAGGGGGAAGTTCTTC.

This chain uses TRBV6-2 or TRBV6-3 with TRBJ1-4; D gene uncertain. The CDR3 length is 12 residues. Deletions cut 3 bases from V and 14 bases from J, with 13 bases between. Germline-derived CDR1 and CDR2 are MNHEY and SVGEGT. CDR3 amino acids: CASSYLKRPLFF. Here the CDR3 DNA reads TGTGCCAGCAGTTATCTCAAGAGGCCCCTGTTTTTT.

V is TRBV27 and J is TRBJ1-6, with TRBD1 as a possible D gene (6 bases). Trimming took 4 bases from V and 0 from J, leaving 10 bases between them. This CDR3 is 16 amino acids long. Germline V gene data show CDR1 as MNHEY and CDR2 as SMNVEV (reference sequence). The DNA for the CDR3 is TGTGCCAGCAGTTGGGACAAGAGCTCCTATAATTCACCCCTCCACTTT. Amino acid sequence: CASSWDKSSYNSPLHF.

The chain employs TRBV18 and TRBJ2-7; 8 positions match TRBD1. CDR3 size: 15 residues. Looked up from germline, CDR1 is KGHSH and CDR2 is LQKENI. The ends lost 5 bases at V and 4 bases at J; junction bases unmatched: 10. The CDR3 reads CASSEDRDLLYEQYF. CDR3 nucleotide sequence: TGTGCCAGCTCAGAGGACAGGGACTTGTTATACGAGCAGTACTTC.

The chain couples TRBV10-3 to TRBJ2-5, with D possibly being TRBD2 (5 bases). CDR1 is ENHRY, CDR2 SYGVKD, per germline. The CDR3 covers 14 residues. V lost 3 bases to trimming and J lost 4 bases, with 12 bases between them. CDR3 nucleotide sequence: TGTGCCATCAGTGACCCGGGCGGAGGAGAGACCCAGTACTTC. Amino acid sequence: CAISDPGGGETQYF.

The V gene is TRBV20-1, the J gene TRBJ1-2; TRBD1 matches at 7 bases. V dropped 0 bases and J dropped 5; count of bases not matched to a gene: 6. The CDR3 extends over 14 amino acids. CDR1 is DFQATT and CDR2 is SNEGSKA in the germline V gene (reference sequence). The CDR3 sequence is CSARDSDRVYGYTF. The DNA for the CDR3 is TGCAGTGCTAGAGACAGTGACAGGGTGTATGGCTACACCTTC.

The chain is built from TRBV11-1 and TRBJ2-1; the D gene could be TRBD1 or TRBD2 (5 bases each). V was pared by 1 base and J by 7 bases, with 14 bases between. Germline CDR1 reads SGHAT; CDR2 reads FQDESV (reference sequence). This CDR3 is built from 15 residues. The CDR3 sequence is CASSLESEGQNEQFF. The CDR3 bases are TGTGCCAGCAGCTTAGAGTCCGAGGGGCAGAATGAGCAGTTCTTC.

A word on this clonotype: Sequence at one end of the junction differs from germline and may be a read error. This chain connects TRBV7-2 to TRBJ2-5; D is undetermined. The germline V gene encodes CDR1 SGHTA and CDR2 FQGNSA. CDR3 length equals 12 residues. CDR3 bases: TGTGCCGGCAGCTTAGTAGTGGAGACCCAGTACTTC. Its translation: CAGSLVVETQYF.

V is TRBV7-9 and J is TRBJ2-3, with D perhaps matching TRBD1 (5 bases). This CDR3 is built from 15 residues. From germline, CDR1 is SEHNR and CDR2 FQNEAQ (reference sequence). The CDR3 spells CTGHLPFLATDTQYF. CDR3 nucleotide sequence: TGTACCGGACATCTGCCTTTTTTAGCCACAGATACGCAGTATTTT. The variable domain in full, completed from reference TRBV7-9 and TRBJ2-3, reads DTGVSQNPRHKITKRGQNVTFRCDPISEHNRLYWYRQTLGQGPEFLTYFQNEAQLEKSRLLSDRFSAERPKGSFSTLEIQRTEQGDSAMYLCTGHLPFLATDTQYFGPGTRLTVL.

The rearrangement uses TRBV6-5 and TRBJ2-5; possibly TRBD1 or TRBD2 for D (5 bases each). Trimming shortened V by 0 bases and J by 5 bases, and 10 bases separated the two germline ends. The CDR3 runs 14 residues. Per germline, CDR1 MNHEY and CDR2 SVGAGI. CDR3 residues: CASSYSGASETQYF. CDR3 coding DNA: TGTGCCAGCAGTTACTCCGGGGCGAGCGAGACCCAGTACTTC.

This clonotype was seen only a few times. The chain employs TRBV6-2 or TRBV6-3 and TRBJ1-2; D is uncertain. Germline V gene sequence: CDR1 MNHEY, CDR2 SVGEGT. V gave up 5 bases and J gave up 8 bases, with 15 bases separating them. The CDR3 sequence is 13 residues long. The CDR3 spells CASSEAGFGGYTF. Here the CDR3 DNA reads TGTGCCAGCAGTGAAGCGGGGTTTGGGGGCTACACCTTC.

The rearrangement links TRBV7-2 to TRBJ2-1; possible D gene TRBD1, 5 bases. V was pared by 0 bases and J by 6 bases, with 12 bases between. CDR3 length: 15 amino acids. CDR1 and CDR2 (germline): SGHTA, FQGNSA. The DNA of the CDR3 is TGTGCCAGCAGCTTAGCCGGACGGACAATCAATGAGCAGTTCTTC. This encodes CASSLAGRTINEQFF.